This T cell receptor beta chain was recovered during a study of cytomegalovirus exposure and HLA in healthy donors. 60 Vbeta and 13 Jbeta primers were used in PCR. Sequenced by immunoSEQ multiplex PCR; TCRdb stores in-frame clones only, minus some. This table has about 160,000 clones, about 72% appearing once. CDR1 and CDR2 (germline): SGHDT, YYEEEE. The CDR3 has 16 residues. Trimming cost V 6 bases and J 7 bases; bases outside gene matches: 14. The rearrangement joins TRBV5-6 to TRBJ1-2; TRBD1 aligns across 11 bases. Source material: PBMCs. The receptor was derived from a man in his forties or fifties in good health and CMV-seropositive. The CDR3 is CASNRGQGAGSRGYTF. CDR3 bases: TGTGCCAGCAACCGAGGACAGGGGGCGGGGAGTCGTGGCTACACCTTC.